Following are 18 T cell receptor beta chains from one sample sequenced in a study of shared clonotypes between healthy human individuals. Some clones are missing from TCRdb's copy, which holds only in-frame ones; the method was immunoSEQ multiplex PCR. The sample records some 200,000 clones, over 85% being singletons. Sequenced input: naive CD4+ T cells sorted from blood. Documented subset: CD45RA+ positively selected. The receptors stem from a woman in her twenties or thirties in good health.

This clone was found a few times. V is TRBV2 and J is TRBJ2-7, with D perhaps matching TRBD1 (6 bases). The germline gives CDR1 SNHLY, CDR2 FYNNEI. Trimming pared 9 bases from V and 6 bases from J, leaving 18 bases between. There are 13 residues in the CDR3. This CDR3 reads CASTGLASSEQYF. CDR3 nucleotide sequence: TGTGCCAGTACAGGGTTGGCCTCCAGCGAGCAGTACTTC.

This chain uses TRBV28 with TRBJ2-1, with D tentatively TRBD2 (6 bases). Trimming shortened V by 4 bases and J by 5 bases, and 18 bases separated the two germline ends. Germline V gene sequence: CDR1 MDHEN, CDR2 SYDVKM. The CDR3 runs 16 residues. Here the CDR3 DNA reads TGTGCCAGCAGTTCTCGTGGGTTACAGCGGGACAATGAGCAGTTCTTC. This translates into CASSSRGLQRDNEQFF.

V usage is TRBV2 and J usage is TRBJ2-1; 9 bases are a match to TRBD2. With 7 bases clipped from V and 9 bases from J, the junction kept 10 bases outside the gene matches. There are 14 residues in the CDR3. Germline V CDR1 and CDR2: SNHLY, FYNNEI. DNA for the CDR3: TGTGCCAGCACGCTGGTAGCGGGAGCCAGTGAGCAGTTCTTC. Translation: CASTLVAGASEQFF.

The count of this clone is one. The junction does not match germline at one end; this may be a read error. The chain combines TRBV5-1 with TRBJ1-1, with 7 bases that match TRBD1. The V gene's germline CDR1 is SGHRS and CDR2 YFSETQ. This CDR3 has 13 residues. The CDR3 region has the DNA TGCGCCAGCGGCTTACAGGGGTCCACTGAAGCTTTCTTT. This translates into CASGLQGSTEAFF. Full variable domain (rest looked up from reference TRBV5-1 and TRBJ1-1): KAGVTQTPRYLIKTRGQQVTLSCSPISGHRSVSWYQQTPGQGLQFLFEYFSETQRNKGNFPGRFSGRQFSNSRSEMNVSTLELGDSALYLCASGLQGSTEAFFGQGTRLTVV.

The rearrangement links TRBV28 to TRBJ2-2; 8 positions match TRBD2. V lost 7 bases, J lost 7 bases, and 23 bases stayed unmatched. This CDR3 has 19 residues. Germline V gives CDR1 MDHEN, CDR2 SYDVKM. The CDR3 is CASTPAGLTAGVLGGELFF. Here the CDR3 DNA reads TGTGCCAGCACCCCAGCAGGCCTTACAGCGGGAGTGTTAGGCGGGGAGCTGTTTTTT.

This chain joins TRBV28 and TRBJ2-1; a weak D match, TRBD2 (7 bases). This CDR3 region has 16 residues. Between the trimmed V and J ends, which lost 1 base and 8 bases, there was a span of 18 bases. Per the germline V gene, CDR1 is MDHEN and CDR2 is SYDVKM. The CDR3 region is CASSLSQTGGGDEQFF. In DNA, the CDR3 is TGTGCCAGCAGTTTATCCCAAACAGGAGGGGGGGATGAGCAGTTCTTC.

The chain is built from TRBV7-9 and TRBJ1-1, with no clear D. The CDR3 runs 14 residues. Trimming pared 1 base from V and 5 bases from J, leaving 11 bases between. In germline, CDR1 is SEHNR, CDR2 FQNEAQ (reference sequence). In DNA, the CDR3 is TGTGCCAGCAGCTTAGGGCATAGGGCAACTGAAGCTTTCTTT. Its translation is CASSLGHRATEAFF.

The rearrangement links TRBV28 to TRBJ1-3; D not resolved. V lost 10 bases and J lost 4, with 11 bases in between. The germline CDR1 and CDR2 sequences are MDHEN and SYDVKM. The CDR3 is made up of 12 amino acids. CDR3 loop: CATLAQGNTIYF. As DNA, the CDR3 is TGTGCCACCCTGGCTCAAGGAAACACCATATATTTT.

CDR3 DNA sequence: TGTGCCACCGCAGGGTTGGGGGATCAGCCCCAGCATTTT. Encoded protein: CATAGLGDQPQHF. The chain links TRBV15 to TRBJ1-5, with a possible D match to TRBD1 (5 bases). Trimming took off 8 bases at V and 5 bases at J, with 13 bases between the two ends. CDR1 is LNHNV and CDR2 is YYDKDF in the germline V gene (reference sequence). The CDR3 sequence is 13 residues long.

This clone was recorded once. This chain uses TRBV2 with TRBJ1-4; D is unclear. CDR1 is SNHLY and CDR2 is FYNNEI in the germline V gene. This CDR3 is 17 amino acids long. V lost 0 bases, J lost 3 bases, and 14 bases lay in between. CDR3 amino acids: CASSEALRVSSNEKLFF. CDR3 bases: TGTGCCAGCAGTGAAGCGCTTCGGGTTAGTTCTAATGAAAAACTGTTTTTT. Variable domain in full (rest from reference TRBV2 and TRBJ1-4): EPEVTQTPSHQVTQMGQEVILRCVPISNHLYFYWYRQILGQKVEFLVSFYNNEISEKSEIFDDQFSVERPDGSNFTLKIRSTKLEDSAMYFCASSEALRVSSNEKLFFGSGTQLSVL.

V gene TRBV5-1 combines with J gene TRBJ1-3; possibly TRBD1 for D (6 bases). V lost 4 bases to trimming and J lost 4 bases, with 15 bases between them. CDR1 and CDR2 (germline): SGHRS, YFSETQ. The CDR3 has 15 amino acids. Here the CDR3 reads CASSIQGSSGNTIYF. The CDR3 DNA sequence: TGCGCCAGCAGCATTCAGGGGTCTTCCGGAAACACCATATATTTT.

The V and J genes are TRBV4-2 and TRBJ2-7, with TRBD2 as a possible D gene (6 bases). The length of the CDR3 is 15 residues. V was clipped by 3 bases and J by 2 bases, with 14 bases between them. Germline CDR1 and CDR2: LGHNA and YNFKEQ. CDR3 in amino acids: CASSHTLAVTYEQYF. The CDR3 DNA reads TGTGCCAGCAGCCATACTTTAGCGGTCACCTACGAGCAGTACTTC.

The chain combines TRBV18 with TRBJ1-5; possibly TRBD1 for D (5 bases). The germline CDR1 and CDR2 sequences are KGHSH and LQKENI. With 2 bases removed from V and 4 bases from J, the gap between germline ends came to 12 bases. This CDR3 is 15 amino acids long. The CDR3 DNA reads TGTGCCAGCTCACCAACAGGAACCTTAAATCAGCCCCAGCATTTT. Its protein product is CASSPTGTLNQPQHF.

The CDR3: CASSLGVAGGYEQYF. The CDR3 DNA follows: TGCGCCAGCAGCTTGGGTGTTGCAGGAGGCTACGAGCAGTACTTC. V gene TRBV5-1 combines with J gene TRBJ2-7; a weak D match, TRBD2 (5 bases). The V gene's germline CDR1 is SGHRS and CDR2 YFSETQ. V gave up 0 bases and J gave up 3 bases, with 13 bases separating them. The CDR3 loop spans 15 amino acids.

The chain uses TRBV7-9 and TRBJ2-1; D perhaps matches TRBD1 (6 bases). In germline, CDR1 is SEHNR, CDR2 FQNEAQ (reference sequence). The CDR3 runs to 14 residues. V lost 5 bases, J lost 13 bases, and 21 bases lay in between. CDR3 protein: CASSIDRSSLYQFF. CDR3 sequence (DNA): TGTGCCAGCAGCATAGACAGGTCATCCCTTTATCAGTTCTTC.

The V and J genes are TRBV28 and TRBJ2-7; D is ambiguous. This CDR3 has 12 amino acids. The V gene's germline CDR1 is MDHEN and CDR2 SYDVKM. V lost 1 base and J lost 10, with 11 bases in between. This CDR3 reads CASSLYSFGQYF. In nucleotides, the CDR3 is TGTGCCAGCAGTTTATATAGTTTTGGACAGTACTTC.

This chain links TRBV5-1 with TRBJ1-1; D is unclear. The germline V gene encodes CDR1 SGHRS and CDR2 YFSETQ. This CDR3 has 14 amino acids. V was trimmed by 0 bases and J by 0 bases, leaving 6 bases between them. The CDR3 spells CASSLVSMNTEAFF. The CDR3 nucleotides are TGCGCCAGCAGCTTGGTCAGCATGAACACTGAAGCTTTCTTT.

The CDR3 DNA reads TGTGCCAGCAGTTACGGCGGGACCAGCTCCTACGAGCAGTACTTC. This translates into CASSYGGTSSYEQYF. The rearrangement links TRBV6-5 to TRBJ2-7; maybe TRBD2 (6 bases). CDR1 is MNHEY, CDR2 SVGAGI, per germline. The CDR3 loop spans 15 amino acids. Trimming cost V 2 bases and J 0 bases, with 11 bases left between them.